This T cell receptor (beta chain) was retrieved from a study of CD8 T cells in Susac syndrome. Whole-study context: At blood draw, Susac syndrome patients were therapy-naive, on corticosteroids, or on intravenous immunoglobulin alone.

The RNA, 0.5 to 1 ug, was put through reverse transcription using random hexamers. TCRdb reanalysed the immunoSEQ multiplex PCR reads using MiXCR and keeps one entry per CDR3 protein. This table holds 150,000 to 200,000 distinct CDR3 sequences, about 94% found once. The CDR3 runs 14 residues. Unmatched junction bases numbered 8, after V lost 6 bases and J lost 4 bases. Germline assignment: CDR1 MNHGY and CDR2 SAAAGT. Sequencing of TCR beta drew on CD8+ and CD4+ T cells from blood. Negative isolation yielded CD8+ and CD4+ T cells; FACS enriched TEMRA cells. The receptor was isolated from a human donor with Susac syndrome. This chain uses TRBV6-8 with TRBJ2-7, with 8 bases matching TRBD1. Sequenced sample: CD4+ T cells from PBMCs. The DNA for the CDR3 is TGTGCCAGCAGCCCGGACAGGGCCTATTACGAGCAGTACTTC. Protein: CASSPDRAYYEQYF.